These T cell receptor beta chains were read from a single sample in a study of monozygotic twins with cystic fibrosis. Measured with immunoSEQ multiplex PCR; TCRdb has only the in-frame clones, and not every one. This repertoire shows roughly 25,000 clones, 91% found once; its top ten account for 0.25% to 0.35%. Sequenced material: blood. The receptors come from a girl aged 2 to 10 with cystic fibrosis. Both conserved end residues are part of each CDR3. The D gene is left open where the match is weak. The size entry is marked missing in some rows and otherwise reads once, few, many or a size class.

clone_size: .
d_call: TRBD1
v_call: TRBV6-1
j_call: TRBJ1-1
cdr3_nt: TGTGCCAGCAGTGAAACGGGTCTGTGGGGGACAGAGTATGAAGCTTTCTTT
cdr3_aa: CASSETGLWGTEYEAFF

clone_size: .
d_call: TRBD2
v_call: TRBV2
j_call: TRBJ2-7
cdr3_nt: TGTGCCAGCAGTGAGGGGACTAGCAGGATCTACGAGCAGTACTTC
cdr3_aa: CASSEGTSRIYEQYF

clone_size: .
d_call: .
v_call: TRBV5-1
j_call: TRBJ2-3
cdr3_nt: TGCGCCAGCAGCTTGGACAGAAGCACAGATACGCAGTATTTT
cdr3_aa: CASSLDRSTDTQYF

clone_size: .
d_call: .
v_call: TRBV4-1
j_call: TRBJ1-1
cdr3_nt: TGCGCCAGCAGCCAAGAATTCAGGGGCGCAGCTGAAGCTTTCTTT
cdr3_aa: CASSQEFRGAAEAFF

clone_size: .
d_call: .
v_call: TRBV7-2
j_call: TRBJ2-1
cdr3_nt: TGTGCCAGCAGCTTGGACAATACCAATGAGCAGTTCTTC
cdr3_aa: CASSLDNTNEQFF

clone_size: .
d_call: .
v_call: TRBV19
j_call: TRBJ2-6
cdr3_nt: TGTGCCAGTAGTAGGCGAGGACTCCACGTCCTGACTTTC
cdr3_aa: CASSRRGLHVLTF

clone_size: once
d_call: TRBD1
v_call: TRBV2
j_call: TRBJ1-3
cdr3_nt: TGTGCCAGCCACAGGGGGACTAGCTCTGGAAACACCATATATTTT
cdr3_aa: CASHRGTSSGNTIYF

clone_size: .
d_call: TRBD2
v_call: TRBV2
j_call: TRBJ2-1
cdr3_nt: TGTGCCAGCAGTGATGATAGCGGGGGGGCGGGATACAATGAGCAGTTCTTC
cdr3_aa: CASSDDSGGAGYNEQFF

clone_size: .
d_call: TRBD1
v_call: TRBV5-6
j_call: TRBJ1-2
cdr3_nt: TGTGCCAGCAGCTTTCGCCGGGACAGGGTGTTCGGCTACACCTTC
cdr3_aa: CASSFRRDRVFGYTF

clone_size: .
d_call: .
v_call: TRBV19
j_call: TRBJ1-2
cdr3_nt: TGTGCCAGTAGCCGGGAAGAGACAGGCACGAACTATGGCTACACCTTC
cdr3_aa: CASSREETGTNYGYTF

clone_size: .
d_call: .
v_call: TRBV6-5
j_call: TRBJ1-2
cdr3_nt: TGTGCCAGCACCCCAGGGCCGTACTATGGCTACACCTTC
cdr3_aa: CASTPGPYYGYTF

clone_size: .
d_call: TRBD2
v_call: TRBV4-3
j_call: TRBJ2-7
cdr3_nt: TGCGCCAGCAGCCAAGACGGGGGAGGGGCCAGCTCCTACGAGCAGTACTTC
cdr3_aa: CASSQDGGGASSYEQYF

clone_size: .
d_call: TRBD2
v_call: TRBV29-1
j_call: TRBJ2-5
cdr3_nt: TGCAGCGTTGAAGGGGGACTAGCGGGCCAAGAGACCCAGTACTTC
cdr3_aa: CSVEGGLAGQETQYF

clone_size: once
d_call: .
v_call: TRBV12-5
j_call: TRBJ1-1
cdr3_nt: TGTGCTAGTGCCCACAATACCAACACTGAAGCTTTCTTT
cdr3_aa: CASAHNTNTEAFF

clone_size: .
d_call: .
v_call: TRBV5-1
j_call: TRBJ2-3
cdr3_nt: TGCGCCAGCAGCTTGGGGGGCAGCACAGATACGCAGTATTTT
cdr3_aa: CASSLGGSTDTQYF

clone_size: .
d_call: .
v_call: TRBV14
j_call: TRBJ2-1
cdr3_nt: TGTGCCAGCAGCCCGCGGGTGAGAAATGAGCAGTTCTTC
cdr3_aa: CASSPRVRNEQFF

clone_size: .
d_call: .
v_call: TRBV7-9
j_call: TRBJ1-5
cdr3_nt: TGTGCCAGCAGCTCCGGTAGGCAGAGCAATCAGCCCCAGCATTTT
cdr3_aa: CASSSGRQSNQPQHF

clone_size: .
d_call: .
v_call: TRBV6-6
j_call: TRBJ1-1
cdr3_nt: TGTGCCAGCAGTTACTCAGCCAGGAACACTGAAGCTTTCTTT
cdr3_aa: CASSYSARNTEAFF

clone_size: .
d_call: .
v_call: TRBV6-6
j_call: TRBJ2-7
cdr3_nt: TGTGCCAGCAGCGACGACGGACGGGCGCCCTACGAGCAGTACTTC
cdr3_aa: CASSDDGRAPYEQYF

clone_size: .
d_call: .
v_call: TRBV29-1
j_call: TRBJ1-2
cdr3_nt: TGCAGCGTTGAAGGTCCCGGAAGTGGCTACACCTTC
cdr3_aa: CSVEGPGSGYTF

clone_size: .
d_call: TRBD1
v_call: TRBV6-6
j_call: TRBJ2-1
cdr3_nt: TGTGCCATCTGGACAGGGGTGGACAATGAGCAGTTCTTC
cdr3_aa: CAIWTGVDNEQFF

clone_size: few
d_call: .
v_call: TRBV30
j_call: TRBJ1-1
cdr3_nt: TGTGCCTGGAGTGTCTCGCATGCCGACACTGAAGCTTTCTTT
cdr3_aa: CAWSVSHADTEAFF

clone_size: .
d_call: .
v_call: TRBV10-1
j_call: TRBJ1-1
cdr3_nt: TGCGCCAGCAGTGGTCGATCGTTTCCCGCTGAAGCTTTCTTT
cdr3_aa: CASSGRSFPAEAFF

clone_size: .
d_call: TRBD1
v_call: TRBV5-3
j_call: TRBJ1-5
cdr3_nt: TGTGCCAGAAGCTTGGTCAGGGGGGGGCATCAGCCCCAGCATTTT
cdr3_aa: CARSLVRGGHQPQHF

clone_size: .
d_call: TRBD1
v_call: TRBV5-6
j_call: TRBJ1-1
cdr3_nt: TGTGCCAGCAGCCCTAAGGGGGCAAACACTGAAGCTTTCTTT
cdr3_aa: CASSPKGANTEAFF

clone_size: .
d_call: .
v_call: TRBV20-1
j_call: TRBJ2-7
cdr3_nt: TGCAGTGCAAGCACCGGGACCGAAATGTCCTTC
cdr3_aa: CSASTGTEMSF

clone_size: .
d_call: TRBD1
v_call: TRBV2
j_call: TRBJ1-4
cdr3_nt: TGTGCCAGCCGGACAGGGGGTAATGAAAAACTGTTTTTT
cdr3_aa: CASRTGGNEKLFF

clone_size: .
d_call: TRBD2
v_call: TRBV18
j_call: TRBJ2-1
cdr3_nt: TGTGCCAGCTCACCACCTCCTAGCGGGGGGGTAGACAATGAGCAGTTCTTC
cdr3_aa: CASSPPPSGGVDNEQFF

clone_size: .
d_call: .
v_call: TRBV5-1
j_call: TRBJ2-7
cdr3_nt: TGCGCCAGCAGCTTGGGGGGGACACCAGGCTACGAGCAGTACTTC
cdr3_aa: CASSLGGTPGYEQYF

clone_size: .
d_call: .
v_call: TRBV5-1
j_call: TRBJ2-1
cdr3_nt: TGCGCCAGCAGCGACCTAGTGAAGGGGAATGAGCAGTTCTTC
cdr3_aa: CASSDLVKGNEQFF

clone_size: .
d_call: .
v_call: TRBV4-1
j_call: TRBJ1-1
cdr3_nt: TGCGCCAGCAGCCAAGGGACCCAGGCGGACACTGAAGCTTTCTTT
cdr3_aa: CASSQGTQADTEAFF

clone_size: few
d_call: TRBD1
v_call: TRBV6-1
j_call: TRBJ1-5
cdr3_nt: TGTGCCAGCAGTGAAGGACAGGGGGCACTTAGCAATCAGCCCCAGCATTTT
cdr3_aa: CASSEGQGALSNQPQHF

clone_size: .
d_call: .
v_call: TRBV14
j_call: TRBJ1-3
cdr3_nt: TGTGCCAGCAGCTGGAAAGGCGGAAACACCATATATTTT
cdr3_aa: CASSWKGGNTIYF

clone_size: .
d_call: TRBD1
v_call: TRBV7-9
j_call: TRBJ1-1
cdr3_nt: TGTGCCAGCAGCGTGGGACAGGGTACCACTGAAGCTTTCTTT
cdr3_aa: CASSVGQGTTEAFF

clone_size: .
d_call: .
v_call: TRBV19
j_call: TRBJ2-2
cdr3_nt: TGTGCCAGTAGTGAGCGTCCCCACACCGGGGAGCTGTTTTTT
cdr3_aa: CASSERPHTGELFF

clone_size: few
d_call: TRBD2
v_call: TRBV5-1
j_call: TRBJ2-7
cdr3_nt: TGCGCCAGCAGCTTCGGGGGGGAGTTGGACGAGCAGTACTTC
cdr3_aa: CASSFGGELDEQYF

clone_size: .
d_call: TRBD1
v_call: TRBV2
j_call: TRBJ1-2
cdr3_nt: TGTGCCAGCAGGCCGGGACAGGGTGTTTCCGGCTATGGCTACACCTTC
cdr3_aa: CASRPGQGVSGYGYTF

clone_size: .
d_call: TRBD1
v_call: TRBV7-8
j_call: TRBJ1-2
cdr3_nt: TGTGCCAGCAGCTTACAGGGGGCTAACTATGGCTACACCTTC
cdr3_aa: CASSLQGANYGYTF

clone_size: few
d_call: .
v_call: TRBV28
j_call: TRBJ1-5
cdr3_nt: TGTGCCAGCAGGAGGGACGGTAGCAATCAGCCCCAGCATTTT
cdr3_aa: CASRRDGSNQPQHF

clone_size: .
d_call: TRBD1
v_call: TRBV6-6
j_call: TRBJ2-7
cdr3_nt: TGTGCCAGCAGTTACTCCGGGACAGCCTACGAGCAGTACTTC
cdr3_aa: CASSYSGTAYEQYF

clone_size: once
d_call: TRBD1
v_call: TRBV2
j_call: TRBJ1-2
cdr3_nt: TGTGCCAGCAGTGGACAGGGGCCCGGGTATGGCTACACCTTC
cdr3_aa: CASSGQGPGYGYTF

clone_size: .
d_call: .
v_call: TRBV19
j_call: TRBJ1-2
cdr3_nt: TGTGCCAGTAGCCTTCGGACTGGCGGCTATGGCTACACCTTC
cdr3_aa: CASSLRTGGYGYTF

clone_size: .
d_call: TRBD1
v_call: TRBV5-1
j_call: TRBJ1-6
cdr3_nt: TGCGCCAGCAGCCCCGGGACAGCCAAAAGCTCCTATAATTCACCCCTCCACTTT
cdr3_aa: CASSPGTAKSSYNSPLHF